Many counts were recorded for the clone carrying this T cell receptor (beta chain). As yet, its antigen is unknown. These data belong to a study of breast tumors, draining lymph nodes, adjacent tissues. TCRdb redid the calling of the multiplex PCR reads with MiXCR, one entry per CDR3 protein. This sample yields 200,000 to 250,000 distinct CDR3 sequences, of which about 34% are seen a single time; more than 1.3% belongs to the top ten. Points from the study as a whole: Tumor TCR diversity was below lymph nodes but above nontumor tissue. Tumor T cell lymph node origin was a supported hypothesis, not proven. Luminal-like breast cancer showed significantly greater tumor-nontumor repertoire similarity than basal-like breast cancer did. The data were judged consistent with most tumor T cells coming from lymph node and expanding in tumor.

Breast cancer patients provided tissue from their axillary draining lymph nodes. This TCR was recovered from a female donor with breast cancer. Some clones in this sample may be carry-over from other donors' samples. Sequencing input: axillary lymph node tissue.

The CDR3 protein is CASSLTAGETQYF. Here the CDR3 DNA reads TGTGCCAGCAGCTTAACGGCGGGAGAGACCCAGTACTTC. The rearrangement uses TRBV7-3 and TRBJ2-5; D might be TRBD2 (5 bases). The germline CDR1 and CDR2 sequences are SGHTA and FQGTGA. The CDR3 is 13 amino acids. Deletions cut 0 bases from V and 4 bases from J, with 6 bases between.